A single sample is the source of the 20 T cell receptor beta chains below, sequenced in a study of shared clonotypes between healthy human individuals. The repertoire was sequenced with immunoSEQ multiplex PCR; TCRdb's copy has only in-frame clones and lacks some. The sample lists 170,000 or so clones, approximately 61% occurring once. The sequenced sample was memory CD4+ T cells sorted from blood. Subset reported: CD45RA-negative fraction. All receptors derive from a man aged 30 to 39 in good health.

V is TRBV7-3 and J is TRBJ1-2; 8 nucleotides agree with TRBD1. The CDR3 runs 15 residues. Germline lookup yields CDR1 SGHTA and CDR2 FQGTGA. V lost 4 bases and J lost 3; bases outside the gene matches: 7. The CDR3 DNA reads TGTGCCAGCAGCTCTGGACAGGGAGGACACTATGGCTACACCTTC. Translating gives CASSSGQGGHYGYTF. Variable domain in full (rest from reference TRBV7-3 and TRBJ1-2): GAGVSQTPSNKVTEKGKYVELRCDPISGHTALYWYRQSLGQGPEFLIYFQGTGAADDSGLPNDRFFAVRPEGSVSTLKIQRTERGDSAVYLCASSSGQGGHYGYTFGSGTRLTVV.

This clone was detected many times. The same CDR3 also results from other DNA sequences found in this sample. This sequence joins TRBV7-2 and TRBJ1-5; 7 bases agree with TRBD1. Germline lookup yields CDR1 SGHTA and CDR2 FQGNSA. This CDR3 spans 13 amino acids. V gave up 4 bases and J gave up 4 bases; unmatched junction bases: 1. CDR3 DNA sequence: TGTGCCAGCAGCTACAGGGGTAATCAGCCCCAGCATTTT. Translated, it gives CASSYRGNQPQHF.

The CDR3 sequence: CASSEAGLPGSNEQFF. The CDR3 DNA follows: TGTGCCAGCAGTGAAGCGGGGTTACCAGGGAGCAATGAGCAGTTCTTC. The chain joins TRBV6-1 to TRBJ2-1; D possibly uses TRBD1 or TRBD2 (5 bases each). The ends were cut back, 0 bases at V and 6 bases at J, with 15 bases in the middle. This CDR3 contains 16 residues. Per germline, CDR1 MNHNS and CDR2 SASEGT.

The CDR3: CASSLDVTRYYEQYF. The CDR3 DNA sequence: TGTGCCAGCAGCTTAGACGTAACTCGATACTACGAGCAGTACTTC. V and J are TRBV7-2 and TRBJ2-7; D gene unclear. Per germline, CDR1 SGHTA and CDR2 FQGNSA. The V end was cut by 1 base, the J end by 3 bases, with 13 bases between. This CDR3 is 15 amino acids long.

The chain couples TRBV6-4 to TRBJ2-4, with 9 bases that match TRBD1. Trimming at V came to 5 bases and at J to 0 bases, leaving 8 bases not matched to a gene. In germline, CDR1 is MRHNA, CDR2 SNTAGT. The CDR3 has 17 residues. This chain's CDR3 is CASSRTGTGLAKNIQYF. Written as DNA, the CDR3 is TGTGCCAGCAGTAGAACCGGGACAGGGCTAGCCAAAAACATTCAGTACTTC.

V gene TRBV5-1 combines with J gene TRBJ1-1; D is ambiguous. This CDR3 spans 14 amino acids. Trimming took off 3 bases at V and 0 bases at J, with 9 bases between the two ends. CDR1 is SGHRS, CDR2 YFSETQ, per germline. The CDR3 DNA follows: TGCGCCAGCAGCTCCTCCCTCATGAACACTGAAGCTTTCTTT. Protein: CASSSSLMNTEAFF.

This clone was counted a few times. The J gene is TRBJ2-2, the V gene TRBV5-1; tentatively, D is TRBD1 (6 bases). In germline, CDR1 is SGHRS, CDR2 YFSETQ. The CDR3 runs to 12 residues. The V end was cut by 5 bases, the J end by 7 bases, with 9 bases between. This CDR3 is CASRQGGGELFF. DNA for the CDR3: TGCGCCAGCAGACAGGGTGGCGGGGAGCTGTTTTTT. Drawing the rest from reference TRBV5-1 and TRBJ2-2, the complete variable domain is KAGVTQTPRYLIKTRGQQVTLSCSPISGHRSVSWYQQTPGQGLQFLFEYFSETQRNKGNFPGRFSGRQFSNSRSEMNVSTLELGDSALYLCASRQGGGELFFGEGSRLTVL.

The chain employs TRBV9 and TRBJ2-1; possibly TRBD2 for D (6 bases). This CDR3 contains 13 residues. The germline V and J ends were trimmed by 2 bases and 9 bases, with 12 bases remaining between them. Per the germline V gene, CDR1 is SGDLS and CDR2 is YYNGEE. CDR3 sequence: CASSVSTRGEQFF. For the CDR3, the DNA is TGTGCCAGCAGCGTCTCTACGCGGGGTGAGCAGTTCTTC.

The chain has TRBV5-1 and TRBJ2-3, with D hard to call. Germline V CDR1 and CDR2: SGHRS, YFSETQ. V was pared by 0 bases and J by 4 bases, with 6 bases between. The CDR3 extends over 13 amino acids. As DNA, the CDR3 is TGCGCCAGCAGCTTGGGGTGGGCAGATACGCAGTATTTT. It encodes CASSLGWADTQYF.

This clone came up many times. The chain joins TRBV9 to TRBJ1-2; 9 nucleotides agree with TRBD1. Germline CDR1 and CDR2: SGDLS and YYNGEE. Trimming removed 0 bases from V and 6 bases from J; junction bases left unmatched: 0. The CDR3 consists of 13 residues. The CDR3 spells CASSVGQGDGYTF. The CDR3 coding sequence is TGTGCCAGCAGCGTAGGACAGGGGGATGGCTACACCTTC.

This chain links TRBV6-1 with TRBJ1-5, with 8 bases aligning to TRBD1. With V trimmed by 7 bases and J by 3 bases, 2 bases remained unmatched. The CDR3 extends over 13 amino acids. Germline V gene data show CDR1 as MNHNS and CDR2 as SASEGT. The DNA of the CDR3 is TGTGCCAGCATGGACAGGGCCAATCAGCCCCAGCATTTT. It translates to CASMDRANQPQHF.

The chain has TRBV18 and TRBJ1-5; D might be TRBD1 (5 bases). The V gene lost 8 bases and the J gene lost 4 bases, with 12 bases spanning the gap. Germline V gives CDR1 KGHSH, CDR2 LQKENI. This CDR3 has 13 residues. The CDR3 nucleotides read TGTGCCAGCGGCAGGGAGATTAATCAGCCCCAGCATTTT. Protein product: CASGREINQPQHF.

This clone was seen more than once but under ten times. A far larger clone is one base from this, pointing to a likely read error. The chain is built from TRBV14 and TRBJ1-5; TRBD1 might be the D (5 bases). Trimming cost V 3 bases and J 7 bases, with 10 bases left between them. CDR3 length: 13 amino acids. The germline CDR1 and CDR2 sequences are SGHDN and FVKESK. The CDR3 protein is CASSHSGWQPQHF. In DNA form, the CDR3 reads TGTGCCAGCAGCCATTCAGGGTGGCAGCCCCAGCATTTT. Drawing the rest from reference TRBV14 and TRBJ1-5, the complete variable domain is EAGVTQFPSHSVIEKGQTVTLRCDPISGHDNLYWYRRVMGKEIKFLLHFVKESKQDESGMPNNRFLAERTGGTYSTLKVQPAELEDSGVYFCASSHSGWQPQHFGDGTRLSIL.

J is TRBJ1-5 and V is TRBV5-6; a possible D gene is TRBD1 (5 bases). Deletions cut 1 base from V and 3 bases from J, with 17 bases between. This CDR3 has 17 amino acids. The germline V gene has CDR1 SGHDT and CDR2 YYEEEE. The CDR3, as DNA: TGTGCCAGCAGCTTGTTTGAGGGGTCAAACTACAATCAGCCCCAGCATTTT. As protein: CASSLFEGSNYNQPQHF. The variable domain in full, completed from reference TRBV5-6 and TRBJ1-5, reads DAGVTQSPTHLIKTRGQQVTLRCSPKSGHDTVSWYQQALGQGPQFIFQYYEEEERQRGNFPDRFSGHQFPNYSSELNVNALLLGDSALYLCASSLFEGSNYNQPQHFGDGTRLSIL.

The chain carries TRBV25-1 and TRBJ2-1; unclear D gene. Germline lookup yields CDR1 MGHDK and CDR2 SYGVNS. The CDR3 consists of 17 residues. The V end was cut by 5 bases, the J end by 2 bases, with 19 bases between. CDR3 amino acids: CASSYHAPGLPYNEQFF. The DNA for the CDR3 is TGTGCCAGCAGTTACCACGCCCCGGGCCTCCCCTACAATGAGCAGTTCTTC.

The chain uses TRBV7-2 and TRBJ1-2; D unclear. Trimming removed 1 base from V and 4 bases from J, with 7 bases in between. Looked up from germline, CDR1 is SGHTA and CDR2 is FQGNSA. The CDR3 length is 13 residues. The CDR3 DNA sequence: TGTGCCAGCAGCTTAGGTTCCTTCTATGGCTACACCTTC. Translated, it gives CASSLGSFYGYTF.

This sequence joins TRBV7-9 and TRBJ2-7; D is unresolved. Germline V gene sequence: CDR1 SEHNR, CDR2 FQNEAQ (reference sequence). This CDR3 spans 17 amino acids. Trimming pared 3 bases from V and 1 base from J, leaving 19 bases between. The CDR3, as DNA: TGTGCCAGCAGCTTTTCTCAAGGCTTATTCAATTCCTACGAGCAGTACTTC. The encoded protein is CASSFSQGLFNSYEQYF.

This chain connects TRBV2 to TRBJ2-5; 9 nucleotides line up with TRBD2. With 7 bases clipped from V and 4 bases from J, the junction kept 13 bases outside the gene matches. The CDR3 loop spans 16 amino acids. The germline CDR1 and CDR2 sequences are SNHLY and FYNNEI. CDR3 protein: CASTRSGTSLGETQYF. The DNA for the CDR3 is TGTGCCAGCACCCGGTCCGGGACTAGCTTAGGAGAGACCCAGTACTTC. The full variable domain, with the rest looked up from reference TRBV2 and TRBJ2-5, is EPEVTQTPSHQVTQMGQEVILRCVPISNHLYFYWYRQILGQKVEFLVSFYNNEISEKSEIFDDQFSVERPDGSNFTLKIRSTKLEDSAMYFCASTRSGTSLGETQYFGPGTRLLVL.

The DNA for the CDR3 is TGTGCCAGCAGCTTAGATGGGACCAGATCAGGTGAAAAACTGTTTTTT. This encodes CASSLDGTRSGEKLFF. The rearrangement links TRBV7-9 to TRBJ1-4, with D possibly being TRBD1 (5 bases). Germline CDR1 reads SEHNR; CDR2 reads FQNEAQ (reference sequence). The ends were cut back, 1 base at V and 7 bases at J, with 16 bases in the middle. The CDR3 runs 16 residues.

The rearrangement links TRBV18 to TRBJ2-3; TRBD1 agrees at 7 bases. Per germline, CDR1 KGHSH and CDR2 LQKENI. Unmatched junction bases numbered 6, after V lost 3 bases and J lost 9 bases. The CDR3 is made up of 13 amino acids. The CDR3 bases are TGTGCCAGCTCACCTGAGACAGGGAGAACGCAGTATTTT. It translates to CASSPETGRTQYF.